A single sample is the source of the 29 T cell receptor beta chains below, sequenced in a study of human T cells and chemical hapten exposure. Described time point: pre-sensitization, week 0. Treatment here: therapeutic diphenylcyclopropenone sensitization with weekly scalp DPC. TCRdb fed the RACE reads into MiXCR, producing one record per CDR3 protein. This sample yields tens of thousands of distinct CDR3 sequences, of which 9.5% to 10% are seen a single time; roughly a tenth belongs to the top ten. This specimen was whole blood, taken in connection with sensitization to the hapten diphenylcyclopropenone (DPC). These receptor sequences come from a man between 40 and 49 years old with alopecia areata. Some clones in this sample may be carry-over from other donors' samples.

As for this clonotype: This could be a read error, since a much larger clone is one nucleotide away. The chain is built from TRBV6-4 and TRBJ2-2; D is ambiguous. Deletions cut 2 bases from V and 0 bases from J, with 1 base between. The CDR3 length is 13 residues. From germline, CDR1 is MRHNA and CDR2 SNTAGT. The CDR3 sequence is CASSDTNTGELFF. The CDR3 region has the DNA TGTGCCAGCAGTGACACGAACACCGGGGAGCTGTTTTTT.

This clonotype has more than one count but fewer than ten. The chain is built from TRBV5-5 and TRBJ1-1; maybe TRBD1 (6 bases). V was clipped by 4 bases and J by 2 bases, with 15 bases between them. This CDR3 has 15 amino acids. Looked up from germline, CDR1 is SGHKS and CDR2 is YYEKEE (reference sequence). CDR3 DNA sequence: TGTGCCAGCAGCCCGATCGGACAGCCCAACACTGAAGCTTTCTTT. Its protein is CASSPIGQPNTEAFF.

This sequence joins TRBV20-1 and TRBJ2-1; perhaps TRBD2 as D (5 bases). Trimming shortened V by 8 bases and J by 5 bases, and 13 bases separated the two germline ends. The CDR3 has 12 amino acids. Germline V gives CDR1 DFQATT, CDR2 SNEGSKA (reference sequence). The CDR3 DNA follows: TGCAGTCCTTACCCGGGGAACAATGAGCAGTTCTTC. It encodes CSPYPGNNEQFF.

The chain has TRBV5-1 and TRBJ2-7, with 8 bases identical to TRBD1. The germline CDR1 and CDR2 sequences are SGHRS and YFSETQ. This CDR3 comprises 15 residues. V shed 4 bases, J shed 6 bases, and the junction held 12 bases outside the gene matches. CDR3: CASSITGGGNLEQYF. In DNA form, the CDR3 reads TGCGCCAGCAGCATAACAGGGGGAGGTAATCTCGAGCAGTACTTC.

A few counts support this clonotype. This rearrangement joins TRBV3-1 to TRBJ1-2, with D uncertain. V dropped 0 bases and J dropped 4 bases, with 6 bases sitting between them. The CDR3 sequence is 13 residues long. The germline V gene has CDR1 LGHDT and CDR2 YNNKEL (reference sequence). This CDR3 reads CASSQDGFYGYTF. CDR3 sequence (DNA): TGTGCCAGCAGCCAAGATGGATTCTATGGCTACACCTTC.

Regarding this clonotype: Lacking the conserved final phenylalanine or tryptophan, this CDR3 likely reflects a read error. This rearrangement joins TRBV12-3 or TRBV12-4 to TRBJ1-5; D is ambiguous. The V gene lost 7 bases and the J gene lost 0 bases, with 10 bases spanning the gap. The CDR3 is made up of 14 amino acids. CDR3 region: CASNEELSNQPQHY. CDR3 nucleotide sequence: TGTGCCAGCAACGAGGAGCTTAGCAATCAGCCCCAGCATTAT.

This clonotype was seen many times. V and J are TRBV7-2 and TRBJ1-2, with TRBD1 matching 9 bases. CDR3 length: 22 residues. Germline V gives CDR1 SGHTA, CDR2 FQGNSA. The ends lost 5 bases at V and 1 base at J; junction bases unmatched: 26. DNA of the CDR3: TGTGCCAGCAGCCGACAACGGGGACAGGGACCGGGAGGACGCGCTTATAACTATGGCTACACCTTC. Encoded protein: CASSRQRGQGPGGRAYNYGYTF.

This clonotype was seen ten or more times. The chain joins TRBV7-6 to TRBJ2-1, with a weak D call TRBD2 (5 bases). Trimming pared 2 bases from V and 5 bases from J, leaving 10 bases between. The CDR3 consists of 14 residues. From germline, CDR1 is SGHVS and CDR2 FNYEAQ. CDR3 in amino acids: CASSLSLDHNEQFF. CDR3 DNA sequence: TGTGCCAGCAGCTTATCACTAGACCACAATGAGCAGTTCTTC.

This clonotype was recorded a few times. The J gene is TRBJ2-6, the V gene TRBV20-1, with unresolved D. Deletions cut 6 bases from V and 2 bases from J, with 5 bases between. This CDR3 is 12 amino acids long. Germline V lookup: CDR1 DFQATT, CDR2 SNEGSKA (reference sequence). The CDR3 spells CSARTGANVLTF. CDR3 nucleotides: TGCAGTGCCCGTACTGGGGCCAACGTCCTGACTTTC.

This clonotype was seen a handful of times. This CDR3 reads CASRRDSATNEKLFF. The CDR3, as DNA: TGCGCCAGCCGACGAGACAGTGCAACTAATGAAAAACTGTTTTTT. The rearrangement joins TRBV4-3 to TRBJ1-4; weak D call: TRBD1 (5 bases). The CDR3 length is 15 residues. The V gene's germline CDR1 is LGHNA and CDR2 YSLEER. The V end was cut by 8 bases, the J end by 0 bases, with 13 bases between.

This clonotype was found a few times. The chain is built from TRBV4-2 and TRBJ1-4, with no clear D. This CDR3 contains 17 residues. Trimming left V 1 base short and J 0 bases short, with 12 bases between. CDR1 is LGHNA and CDR2 is YNFKEQ in the germline V gene. The CDR3 region has the DNA TGTGCCAGCAGCCAAGGAGTGGTGGATGCAACTAATGAAAAACTGTTTTTT. This sequence encodes CASSQGVVDATNEKLFF.

The chain links TRBV7-9 to TRBJ2-7; the match to TRBD1 covers 12 bases. Germline CDR1 SEHNR, CDR2 FQNEAQ (reference sequence). Trimming removed 3 bases from V and 7 bases from J; junction bases left unmatched: 7. This CDR3 contains 15 residues. CDR3 in amino acids: CASSFRDRGQEEQYF. The CDR3 coding sequence is TGTGCCAGCAGCTTTAGGGACAGGGGGCAGGAAGAGCAGTACTTC.

The chain couples TRBV9 to TRBJ1-6, with a possible D match to TRBD1 (5 bases). V gave up 3 bases and J gave up 10 bases, with 17 bases separating them. The length of the CDR3 is 15 residues. CDR1 and CDR2 from the germline V gene are SGDLS and YYNGEE. This CDR3 reads CASSALGQGNSPLHF. CDR3 coding DNA: TGTGCCAGCAGCGCCCTGGGGCAGGGTAACTCACCCCTCCACTTT.

The chain combines TRBV7-4 with TRBJ2-1; 8 positions match TRBD2. Germline-derived CDR1 and CDR2 are SGHVT and SQSDAQ. This CDR3 is 17 amino acids long. V lost 0 bases to trimming and J lost 1 base; unmatched junction nucleotides: 5. CDR3 sequence reads: CASSLAPAGVSYNEQFF. The CDR3 DNA follows: TGTGCCAGCAGCTTAGCCCCAGCGGGAGTTTCCTACAATGAGCAGTTCTTC.

This clonotype came up a few times. This chain uses TRBV5-1 with TRBJ2-2; TRBD2 agrees at 12 bases. CDR1 is SGHRS and CDR2 is YFSETQ in the germline V gene. The CDR3 has 17 residues. After removal of 1 base from V and 4 bases from J, the junction contained 5 bases not matched to a gene. The CDR3 DNA follows: TGCGCCAGCAGCTTGCCTCCGACTAGCGGGAGCACCGGGGAGCTGTTTTTT. Encoded protein: CASSLPPTSGSTGELFF.

This chain connects TRBV6-2 or TRBV6-3 to TRBJ2-2, with D unresolved. This CDR3 region has 13 residues. Trimming removed 11 bases from V and 4 bases from J, with 14 bases in between. Germline V gene data show CDR1 as MNHEY and CDR2 as SVGEGT. The CDR3 loop reads CASKTAPTGELFF. For the CDR3, the DNA is TGTGCCTCTAAAACGGCCCCCACCGGGGAGCTGTTTTTT.

In this sample, this clonotype turned up a few times. The genes are TRBV14 and TRBJ2-1; either TRBD1 or TRBD2 may fit D (5 bases each). Germline CDR1 SGHDN, CDR2 FVKESK. This CDR3 is 13 amino acids long. Trimming pared 2 bases from V and 12 bases from J, leaving 14 bases between. The CDR3 DNA reads as TGTGCCAGCAGCCAACCCGGGGCCGTAGGGCAGTTCTTC. Protein product: CASSQPGAVGQFF.

The table lists this clonotype with a few counts. The chain combines TRBV7-3 with TRBJ2-2; the match to TRBD2 covers 7 bases. The germline V gene has CDR1 SGHTA and CDR2 FQGTGA. This CDR3 is 16 amino acids long. Trimming cost V 6 bases and J 2 bases; bases outside gene matches: 9. Here the CDR3 reads CASSSLAEINTGELFF. The CDR3 DNA is TGTGCCAGCAGTTCCCTAGCGGAGATCAACACCGGGGAGCTGTTTTTT.

The gene calls are TRBV5-5 and TRBJ2-1; D call uncertain. The CDR3 is 12 residues long. Trimming removed 4 bases from V and 11 bases from J, with 13 bases in between. CDR1 SGHKS and CDR2 YYEKEE come from the germline V gene (reference sequence). This CDR3 is CASSLPGGKQFF. For the CDR3, the DNA is TGTGCCAGCAGCCTACCTGGCGGCAAGCAGTTCTTC.

CDR3 loop: CASRRWGGVGFNGYTF. The CDR3 DNA follows: TGTGCCAGCAGGAGATGGGGGGGCGTGGGTTTTAATGGCTACACCTTC. This chain uses TRBV6-6 with TRBJ1-2; D possibly corresponds to TRBD1 (6 bases). The ends were cut back, 6 bases at V and 6 bases at J, with 23 bases in the middle. This CDR3 contains 16 residues. The germline V gene has CDR1 MNHNY and CDR2 SVGAGI (reference sequence).

V gene TRBV19 combines with J gene TRBJ2-7; D remains ambiguous. V was trimmed by 4 bases and J by 0 bases, leaving 13 bases between them. The CDR3 has 15 amino acids. CDR1 is LNHDA and CDR2 is SQIVND in the germline V gene (reference sequence). The CDR3 coding sequence is TGTGCCAGTAGTACTGGGGTTGGATTCTCCTACGAGCAGTACTTC. Amino acid sequence: CASSTGVGFSYEQYF.

V usage is TRBV6-2 or TRBV6-3 and J usage is TRBJ1-5; possibly TRBD1 for D (6 bases). Germline values: CDR1 MNHEY, CDR2 SVGEGT. Between the trimmed V and J ends, which lost 4 bases and 3 bases, there was a span of 22 bases. The CDR3 consists of 18 residues. This chain's CDR3 is CASSSRTAAIGSNQPQHF. CDR3 bases: TGTGCCAGCAGTTCCCGGACAGCCGCGATTGGGTCCAATCAGCCCCAGCATTTT.

This clonotype came up many times. The rearrangement uses TRBV20-1 and TRBJ2-7; D is uncertain. CDR3 size: 11 residues. V was shortened by 5 bases and J by 9 bases, with 14 bases between the two germline ends. Germline CDR1 is DFQATT and CDR2 is SNEGSKA (reference sequence). As DNA, the CDR3 is TGCAGTGCTCCCCTCCCAGACGGGCAGTACTTC. Its translation: CSAPLPDGQYF.

V gene TRBV2 combines with J gene TRBJ2-2; D tentatively reads TRBD1 or TRBD2 (5 bases each). CDR3 size: 11 residues. The germline gives CDR1 SNHLY, CDR2 FYNNEI. V was trimmed by 8 bases and J by 8 bases, leaving 9 bases between them. The CDR3, as DNA: TGTGCCAGCCTGGGGGAAGGGGAGCTGTTTTTT. Translated: CASLGEGELFF.

This clonotype was seen more than once but under ten times. This chain joins TRBV12-3 or TRBV12-4 and TRBJ2-1; 10 nucleotides match TRBD2. Trimming took 5 bases from V and 5 from J; bases not matched to a gene: 9. This CDR3 has 16 amino acids. In DNA, the CDR3 is TGTGCCAGCAGTCGCCCCAGCGGGAGGGTAGACAATGAGCAGTTCTTC. Protein: CASSRPSGRVDNEQFF.

This clonotype was seen more than once but under ten times. This sequence joins TRBV20-1 and TRBJ2-1, with TRBD2 matching over 8 bases. This CDR3 contains 19 residues. V dropped 0 bases and J dropped 7; count of bases not matched to a gene: 20. Per germline, CDR1 DFQATT and CDR2 SNEGSKA (reference sequence). CDR3: CSARDRFGAGAPTLNEQFF. CDR3 DNA sequence: TGCAGTGCTAGAGATCGCTTTGGAGCGGGAGCTCCCACTCTTAATGAGCAGTTCTTC.

In this sample, this clonotype turned up many times. The chain joins TRBV7-9 to TRBJ1-1; D gene ambiguous. CDR1 and CDR2 from the germline V gene are SEHNR and FQNEAQ (reference sequence). The CDR3 length is 13 residues. Trimming left V 0 bases short and J 5 bases short, with 7 bases between. DNA of the CDR3: TGTGCCAGCAGCTTAGCAAGGGTTACTGAAGCTTTCTTT. It codes for CASSLARVTEAFF.

The rearrangement joins TRBV9 to TRBJ2-7; a possible D gene is TRBD1 (6 bases). The CDR3 sequence is 14 residues long. Germline-derived CDR1 and CDR2 are SGDLS and YYNGEE. The germline V and J ends were trimmed by 1 base and 3 bases, with 11 bases remaining between them. The CDR3 coding sequence is TGTGCCAGCAGCGTAACTGGGACAAACTACGAGCAGTACTTC. This gives the protein CASSVTGTNYEQYF.

The chain employs TRBV5-4 and TRBJ1-1; possibly TRBD1 for D (5 bases). Trimming pared 4 bases from V and 3 bases from J, leaving 13 bases between. The germline V gene has CDR1 SGHNT and CDR2 YYREEE (reference sequence). The CDR3 spans 14 residues. The CDR3: CASSMTALDTEAFF. Here the CDR3 DNA reads TGTGCCAGCAGCATGACAGCTTTGGACACTGAAGCTTTCTTT.